This paragraph reports one T cell receptor (beta chain). Its antigen is not identified. At one of its ends the junction is not consistent with the germline gene, which may arise from a read error. Amplified material comprised TCR beta CDR3 regions derived from RNA transcripts. The first round was an RT-PCR with HTBI primers, and the second round was a multiplex PCR. TCRdb processed the multiplex PCR reads anew with MiXCR; each CDR3 protein has one entry. Of hundreds of thousands of distinct CDR3 sequences listed, roughly two fifths are singletons. This record belongs to a study of Graves' ophthalmopathy and Graves' hyperthyroidism. Study-level results: With a specificity of about 75% and a sensitivity of 60% to 71%, the model predicted ophthalmopathy progression. Clonotypes were expanded in thyroid at above 0.001 frequency, and most also appeared in blood.

Germline loops: CDR1 MGHRA, CDR2 YSYEKL. This CDR3 is built from 16 residues. The TCR sequence derives from an adult man with Graves' ophthalmopathy. The sample consisted of peripheral blood. The chain recombines TRBV4-1 with TRBJ2-7; D call uncertain. The CDR3 nucleotides are TGTGCCAGCAGCTTGGGTAATAGCCGTAGCTCCTACGAGCAGTACTTC. Its protein product is CASSLGNSRSSYEQYF.